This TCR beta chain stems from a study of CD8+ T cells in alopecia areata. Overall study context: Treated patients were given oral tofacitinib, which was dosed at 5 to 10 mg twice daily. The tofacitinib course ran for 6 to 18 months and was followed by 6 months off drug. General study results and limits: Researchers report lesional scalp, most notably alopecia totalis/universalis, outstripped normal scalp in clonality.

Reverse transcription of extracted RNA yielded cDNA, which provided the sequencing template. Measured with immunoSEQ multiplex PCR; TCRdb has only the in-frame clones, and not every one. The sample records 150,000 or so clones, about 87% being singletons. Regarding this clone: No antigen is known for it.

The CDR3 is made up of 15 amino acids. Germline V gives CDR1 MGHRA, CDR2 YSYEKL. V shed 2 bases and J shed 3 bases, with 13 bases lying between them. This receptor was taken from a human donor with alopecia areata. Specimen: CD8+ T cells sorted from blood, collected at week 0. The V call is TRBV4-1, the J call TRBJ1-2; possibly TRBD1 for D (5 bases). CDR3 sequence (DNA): TGCGCCAGCAGCCAAACAGCGGGGACCGACTATGGCTACACCTTC. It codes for CASSQTAGTDYGYTF.